The source of this T cell receptor beta chain is a study of blood T cell repertoires in COVID-19. Per germline, CDR1 LNHDA and CDR2 SQIVND (reference sequence). V shed 0 bases, J shed 4 bases, and the junction held 6 bases outside the gene matches. This CDR3 contains 16 residues. Data came from immunoSEQ multiplex PCR; TCRdb stores just in-frame clones and leaves some out. Seen here are 250,000 to 300,000 clones, roughly nine tenths observed once, and the top ten hold more than 10%. The chain couples TRBV19 to TRBJ1-1; the match to TRBD1 covers 9 bases. The sequence came from a woman in her twenties or thirties with COVID-19, enrolled during active disease. What was sequenced was peripheral blood. In nucleotides, the CDR3 is TGTGCCAGTAGTATAGACCGGGACAGGGCTGGCACTGAAGCTTTCTTT. It is translated as CASSIDRDRAGTEAFF.